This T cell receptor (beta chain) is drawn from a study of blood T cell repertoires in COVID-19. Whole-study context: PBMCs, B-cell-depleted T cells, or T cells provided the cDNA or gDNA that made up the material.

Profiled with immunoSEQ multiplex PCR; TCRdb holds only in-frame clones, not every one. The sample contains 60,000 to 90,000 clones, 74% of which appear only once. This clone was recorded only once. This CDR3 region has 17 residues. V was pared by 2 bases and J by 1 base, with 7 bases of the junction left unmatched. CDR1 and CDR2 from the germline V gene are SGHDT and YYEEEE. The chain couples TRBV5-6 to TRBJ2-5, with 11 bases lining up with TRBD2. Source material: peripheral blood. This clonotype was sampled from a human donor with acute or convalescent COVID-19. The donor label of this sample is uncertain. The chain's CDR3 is CASSFAPGLAVQETQYF. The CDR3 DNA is TGTGCCAGCAGCTTTGCCCCGGGACTAGCGGTCCAAGAGACCCAGTACTTC.